This is a list of T cell receptor beta chains from one sample in a study of cytomegalovirus exposure and HLA in healthy donors. The repertoire was sequenced with immunoSEQ multiplex PCR; TCRdb's copy has only in-frame clones and lacks some. The data show 95,000 to 120,000 clones, approximately 85% seen once. The sample was PBMCs. The receptors stem from a woman aged 18-29 years in good health and CMV-seronegative. The CDR3 runs from the conserved cysteine through the conserved F or W. Fields, in order: clone size, J gene, V gene, D gene, CDR3 protein, CDR3 DNA. The D gene is left open where the match is weak. A row's size may be missing; if present it is once, few, many or a size class.

size: -
J: TRBJ2-3
V: TRBV5-6
D: TRBD2
CDR3: CASSLSGGGTDTQYF
DNA: TGTGCCAGCAGCTTGAGCGGGGGAGGCACAGATACGCAGTATTTT

size: few
J: TRBJ2-7
V: TRBV6-5
D: TRBD2
CDR3: CASSLSGERGSYEQYF
DNA: TGTGCCAGCAGTTTGTCGGGGGAGCGGGGCTCCTACGAGCAGTACTTC

size: -
J: TRBJ2-2
V: TRBV5-6
D: -
CDR3: CASSLDPPGNTGELFF
DNA: TGTGCCAGCAGCTTGGATCCACCGGGGAACACCGGGGAGCTGTTTTTT

size: once
J: TRBJ1-1
V: TRBV6-5
D: -
CDR3: CASTTRGSSTEAFF
DNA: TGTGCCAGCACCACGCGGGGTTCGAGCACTGAAGCTTTCTTT

size: few
J: TRBJ1-1
V: TRBV7-9
D: -
CDR3: CASKVGHIEAFF
DNA: TGTGCCAGCAAGGTGGGGCACATTGAAGCTTTCTTT

size: -
J: TRBJ2-1
V: TRBV7-3
D: TRBD2
CDR3: CASSLTIGLAGGKSSYNEQFF
DNA: TGTGCCAGCAGCTTAACGATAGGACTAGCGGGGGGCAAAAGCTCCTACAATGAGCAGTTCTTC

size: -
J: TRBJ2-7
V: TRBV20-1
D: -
CDR3: CSVTGLDEQYF
DNA: TGCAGTGTTACAGGTTTGGACGAGCAGTACTTC

size: -
J: TRBJ1-4
V: TRBV7-6
D: -
CDR3: CASSLTGEKLFF
DNA: TGTGCCAGCAGCTTAACGGGTGAAAAACTGTTTTTT

size: -
J: TRBJ2-3
V: TRBV10-3
D: TRBD2
CDR3: CAISDTQVAGNYTDTQYF
DNA: TGTGCCATCAGTGACACTCAAGTAGCGGGGAATTACACAGATACGCAGTATTTT

size: -
J: TRBJ1-6
V: TRBV27
D: TRBD1
CDR3: CASSPGTENSPLHF
DNA: TGTGCCAGCAGTCCCGGGACAGAAAATTCTCCCCTCCACTTT

size: -
J: TRBJ2-7
V: TRBV7-8
D: TRBD1
CDR3: CASSLARTGPYEQYF
DNA: TGTGCCAGCAGCTTAGCGCGGACAGGCCCCTACGAGCAGTACTTC

size: -
J: TRBJ1-1
V: TRBV2
D: TRBD1
CDR3: CASNTGQGRPEAFF
DNA: TGTGCCAGCAATACAGGACAGGGGAGGCCTGAAGCTTTCTTT

size: -
J: TRBJ2-1
V: TRBV11-3
D: TRBD2
CDR3: CASSLGVAGEPYNEQFF
DNA: TGTGCCAGCAGCTTAGGCGTCGCGGGGGAACCTTACAATGAGCAGTTCTTC

size: -
J: TRBJ2-7
V: TRBV5-1
D: -
CDR3: CASSRRDTLRDEQYF
DNA: TGCGCCAGCAGCCGCCGGGACACCCTAAGGGACGAGCAGTACTTC

size: -
J: TRBJ1-5
V: TRBV19
D: -
CDR3: CASSMGAAGNQPQHF
DNA: TGTGCCAGTAGTATGGGGGCAGCGGGCAATCAGCCCCAGCATTTT

size: -
J: TRBJ1-1
V: TRBV7-9
D: TRBD1
CDR3: CASSSRDRMNTEAFF
DNA: TGTGCCAGCAGCTCCCGGGACAGAATGAACACTGAAGCTTTCTTT

size: -
J: TRBJ1-1
V: TRBV7-9
D: TRBD1
CDR3: CASSSGQVSEAFF
DNA: TGTGCCAGCAGTTCGGGACAGGTCTCTGAAGCTTTCTTT

size: -
J: TRBJ1-2
V: TRBV14
D: -
CDR3: CASSLTQGFNYGYTF
DNA: TGTGCCAGCAGCTTGACCCAGGGTTTTAACTATGGCTACACCTTC

size: -
J: TRBJ2-7
V: TRBV27
D: -
CDR3: CASGQGLYEQYF
DNA: TGTGCCTCGGGGCAGGGACTCTACGAGCAGTACTTC

size: once
J: TRBJ1-1
V: TRBV10-3
D: -
CDR3: CAISESAGLTNTEAFF
DNA: TGTGCCATCAGTGAGTCGGCAGGGCTTACGAACACTGAAGCTTTCTTT

size: once
J: TRBJ1-5
V: TRBV4-1
D: TRBD1
CDR3: CASSPGTGPYSNQPQHF
DNA: TGCGCCAGCAGCCCCGGGACAGGGCCTTATAGCAATCAGCCCCAGCATTTT

size: -
J: TRBJ2-7
V: TRBV27
D: -
CDR3: CASSLRFSAGPTGVYEQYF
DNA: TGTGCCAGCAGTTTAAGGTTCTCGGCGGGCCCCACGGGTGTATACGAGCAGTACTTC

size: -
J: TRBJ1-5
V: TRBV2
D: -
CDR3: CASSESGFQPQHF
DNA: TGTGCCAGCAGTGAATCAGGTTTTCAGCCCCAGCATTTT

size: -
J: TRBJ1-3
V: TRBV10-3
D: TRBD1
CDR3: CAIGTGDENTIYF
DNA: TGTGCCATCGGGACAGGGGACGAGAACACCATATATTTT

size: -
J: TRBJ1-3
V: TRBV10-2
D: -
CDR3: CASSDGFSGNTIYF
DNA: TGCGCCAGCAGTGATGGCTTCTCTGGAAACACCATATATTTT